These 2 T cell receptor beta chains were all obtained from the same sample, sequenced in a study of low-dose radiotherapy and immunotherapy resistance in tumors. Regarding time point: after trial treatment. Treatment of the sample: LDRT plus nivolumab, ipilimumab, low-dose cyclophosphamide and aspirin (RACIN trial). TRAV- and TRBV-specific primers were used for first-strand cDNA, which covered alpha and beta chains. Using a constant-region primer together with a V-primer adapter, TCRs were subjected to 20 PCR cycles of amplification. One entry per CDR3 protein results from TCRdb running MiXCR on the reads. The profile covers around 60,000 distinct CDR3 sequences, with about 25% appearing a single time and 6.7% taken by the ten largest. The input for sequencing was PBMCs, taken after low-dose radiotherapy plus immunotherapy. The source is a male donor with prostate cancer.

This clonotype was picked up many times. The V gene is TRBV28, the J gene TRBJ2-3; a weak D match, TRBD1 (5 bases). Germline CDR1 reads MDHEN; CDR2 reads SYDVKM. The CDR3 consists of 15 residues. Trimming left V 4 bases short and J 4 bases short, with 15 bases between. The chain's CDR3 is CASSSQGSKADTQYF. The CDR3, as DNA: TGTGCCAGCAGTTCCCAGGGCTCTAAGGCAGATACGCAGTATTTT. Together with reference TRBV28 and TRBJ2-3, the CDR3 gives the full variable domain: DVKVTQSSRYLVKRTGEKVFLECVQDMDHENMFWYRQDPGLGLRLIYFSYDVKMKEKGDIPEGYSVSREKKERFSLILESASTNQTSMYLCASSSQGSKADTQYFGPGTRLTVL.

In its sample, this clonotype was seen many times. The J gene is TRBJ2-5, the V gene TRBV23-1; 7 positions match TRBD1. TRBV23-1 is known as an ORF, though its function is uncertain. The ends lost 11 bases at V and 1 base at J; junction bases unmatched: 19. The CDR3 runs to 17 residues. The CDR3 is CAGLRDRARYVQETQYF. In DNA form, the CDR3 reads TGCGCCGGACTGAGAGACAGGGCCCGCTATGTCCAAGAGACCCAGTACTTC.